Following are 15 T cell receptor beta chains from one sample sequenced in a study of T cell changes during pregnancy in multiple sclerosis. Sequencing used immunoSEQ multiplex PCR; TCRdb keeps in-frame clones, though not all of them. Of roughly 44,000 clones in the sample, 70% to 90% were seen once. The starting material was CD8+ T cells from peripheral blood mononuclear cells, obtained after pregnancy. The receptor set was obtained from a female donor in good health, enrolled as a control in a pregnancy study.

The rearrangement joins TRBV7-6 to TRBJ2-3, with 12 bases aligning to TRBD1. V was pared by 10 bases and J by 5 bases, with 7 bases of the junction left unmatched. The CDR3 is 14 residues long. The V gene's germline CDR1 is SGHVS and CDR2 FNYEAQ. In nucleotides, the CDR3 is TGTGCCATAGGGGGGACAGGGGGCATAGATACGCAGTATTTT. Translating it yields CAIGGTGGIDTQYF.

V usage is TRBV10-3 and J usage is TRBJ2-1; a weak D match, TRBD2 (6 bases). The germline gives CDR1 ENHRY, CDR2 SYGVKD. This CDR3 has 16 amino acids. Trimming stripped 3 bases from V and 0 bases from J, with 12 bases between. CDR3 coding DNA: TGTGCCATCAGTGACCCGGGGGAGAGCTCCTACAATGAGCAGTTCTTC. Translated, it gives CAISDPGESSYNEQFF.

This rearrangement joins TRBV28 to TRBJ1-5; possible D gene TRBD1, 6 bases. V shed 4 bases and J shed 7 bases, with 17 bases lying between them. This CDR3 region has 15 residues. The germline CDR1 and CDR2 sequences are MDHEN and SYDVKM. Here the CDR3 reads CASSWTTGSGQPQHF. CDR3 coding DNA: TGTGCCAGCAGTTGGACGACAGGTTCTGGGCAGCCCCAGCATTTT.

This clone has more than one count but fewer than ten. This chain links TRBV14 with TRBJ1-2; TRBD1 matches 7 bases. The CDR3 length is 14 residues. J gave up 4 bases and V 2 bases, and 4 bases lay outside the gene matches. Germline CDR1 and CDR2: SGHDN and FVKESK. The CDR3 DNA reads as TGTGCCAGCAGCCAATCCGGGGACAGCTATGGCTACACCTTC. This translates into CASSQSGDSYGYTF.

The rearrangement uses TRBV11-2 and TRBJ1-1; D may be TRBD1 (5 bases). The CDR3 is 15 residues long. The V end lost 7 bases, the J end lost 1 base, and 16 bases lay between the germline ends. CDR1 is SGHAT and CDR2 is FQNNGV in the germline V gene. CDR3 nucleotide sequence: TGTGCCAGCATCCTGCGGGGGATTGGGAACACTGAAGCTTTCTTT. Its protein product is CASILRGIGNTEAFF.

The chain employs TRBV4-3 and TRBJ2-3; 9 nucleotides match TRBD2. V lost 0 bases, J lost 1 base, and 2 bases stayed unmatched. Germline-derived CDR1 and CDR2 are LGHNA and YSLEER. The CDR3 extends over 16 amino acids. The CDR3 sequence is CASSQEGGGGTDTQYF. The DNA for the CDR3 is TGCGCCAGCAGCCAAGAAGGCGGGGGGGGCACAGATACGCAGTATTTT.

V gene TRBV5-5 combines with J gene TRBJ2-3; 8 nucleotides align to TRBD2. The V segment lost 0 bases and the J segment 6 bases; nucleotides outside the gene matches: 12. The CDR3 has 17 residues. Germline V gives CDR1 SGHKS, CDR2 YYEKEE (reference sequence). The CDR3 protein is CASSLGEARGVRDTQYF. The CDR3 DNA sequence: TGTGCCAGCAGCTTGGGAGAGGCGCGGGGGGTTCGGGATACGCAGTATTTT. Supplemented by reference TRBV5-5 and TRBJ2-3, the full variable domain reads DAGVTQSPTHLIKTRGQQVTLRCSPISGHKSVSWYQQVLGQGPQFIFQYYEKEERGRGNFPDRFSARQFPNYSSELNVNALLLGDSALYLCASSLGEARGVRDTQYFGPGTRLTVL.

The CDR3 nucleotides read TGTGCCACCAGCTCAGGGCGGGGGGGAAGCTATGGCTACACCTTC. Translating gives CATSSGRGGSYGYTF. The chain couples TRBV15 to TRBJ1-2; possible D gene TRBD1, 5 bases. The CDR3 is made up of 15 amino acids. From germline, CDR1 is LNHNV and CDR2 YYDKDF (reference sequence). Trimming took 5 bases from V and 4 from J, leaving 17 bases between them.

The chain links TRBV7-9 to TRBJ2-1, with 10 bases lining up with TRBD2. J lost 5 bases, V lost 5 bases, and 3 bases had no gene match. Germline V gene sequence: CDR1 SEHNR, CDR2 FQNEAQ (reference sequence). CDR3 size: 14 residues. Here the CDR3 reads CASSLSGGDNEQFF. CDR3 DNA sequence: TGTGCCAGCAGCCTCAGCGGGGGGGACAATGAGCAGTTCTTC.

The V and J genes are TRBV7-6 and TRBJ1-4; D might be TRBD1 (6 bases). V lost 4 bases, J lost 4 bases, and 16 bases lay in between. The V gene's germline CDR1 is SGHVS and CDR2 FNYEAQ. This CDR3 has 16 amino acids. The CDR3 bases are TGTGCCAGCAGCTCCCGACGGGGGGGCTTTAATGAAAAACTGTTTTTT. Translating gives CASSSRRGGFNEKLFF.

The chain has TRBV5-6 and TRBJ2-7; 8 bases agree with TRBD1. Trimming at V came to 0 bases and at J to 7 bases, leaving 6 bases not matched to a gene. Germline-derived CDR1 and CDR2 are SGHDT and YYEEEE. The CDR3 covers 14 residues. Here the CDR3 DNA reads TGTGCCAGCAGCTTGGGGGGCAGGGGGCAAGAGCAGTACTTC. It is translated as CASSLGGRGQEQYF. The whole variable domain, remainder taken from reference TRBV5-6 and TRBJ2-7, is DAGVTQSPTHLIKTRGQQVTLRCSPKSGHDTVSWYQQALGQGPQFIFQYYEEEERQRGNFPDRFSGHQFPNYSSELNVNALLLGDSALYLCASSLGGRGQEQYFGPGTRLTVT.

This chain connects TRBV13 to TRBJ2-7; D remains unclear. Germline CDR1 is PRHDT and CDR2 is FYEKMQ (reference sequence). V was clipped by 0 bases and J by 5 bases, with 14 bases between them. The CDR3 is 15 residues long. In DNA, the CDR3 is TGTGCCAGCAGCTTAGGCTTATTATCAGGTCACGAGCAGTACTTC. Translation gives CASSLGLLSGHEQYF.

V is TRBV6-1 and J is TRBJ1-1; D ambiguous. Germline V gene lookup returns CDR1 MNHNS and CDR2 SASEGT. This CDR3 comprises 12 residues. The V end lost 6 bases, the J end lost 4 bases, and 9 bases lay between the germline ends. CDR3 coding DNA: TGTGCCAGCAGGGAGTTTGTCACTGAAGCTTTCTTT. Amino acids: CASREFVTEAFF.

The chain joins TRBV10-3 to TRBJ2-1; 7 bases agree with TRBD2. Unmatched junction bases numbered 6, after V lost 10 bases and J lost 0 bases. Germline CDR1 reads ENHRY; CDR2 reads SYGVKD. CDR3 size: 14 residues. CDR3 region: CATKGGSSYNEQFF. The CDR3 DNA follows: TGTGCCACTAAAGGCGGGAGCTCCTACAATGAGCAGTTCTTC.

The V gene is TRBV28, the J gene TRBJ1-2; D possibly corresponds to TRBD1 (5 bases). The CDR3 is 15 residues long. The germline gives CDR1 MDHEN, CDR2 SYDVKM. V was clipped by 1 base and J by 5 bases, with 14 bases between them. CDR3 region: CASSLLLSRDYGYTF. The CDR3 nucleotides are TGTGCCAGCAGTTTATTATTGTCCAGGGATTATGGCTACACCTTC.